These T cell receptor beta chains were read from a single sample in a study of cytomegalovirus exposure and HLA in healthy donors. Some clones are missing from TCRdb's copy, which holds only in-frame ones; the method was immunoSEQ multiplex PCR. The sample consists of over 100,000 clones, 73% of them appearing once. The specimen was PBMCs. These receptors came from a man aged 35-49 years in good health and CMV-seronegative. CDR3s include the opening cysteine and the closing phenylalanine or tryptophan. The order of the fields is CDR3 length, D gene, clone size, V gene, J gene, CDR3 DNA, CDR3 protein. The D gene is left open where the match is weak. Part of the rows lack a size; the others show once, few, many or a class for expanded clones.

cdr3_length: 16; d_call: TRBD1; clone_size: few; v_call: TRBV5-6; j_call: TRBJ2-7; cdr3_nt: TGTGCCAGCAGCTTGATATCGACAGGGGGCTCGAGCGAGCAGTACTTC; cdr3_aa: CASSLISTGGSSEQYF
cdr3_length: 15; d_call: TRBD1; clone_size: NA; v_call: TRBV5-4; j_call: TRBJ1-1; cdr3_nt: TGTGCCAGCAGACCCGACAGGGGTCAAGACACTGAAGCTTTCTTT; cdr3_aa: CASRPDRGQDTEAFF
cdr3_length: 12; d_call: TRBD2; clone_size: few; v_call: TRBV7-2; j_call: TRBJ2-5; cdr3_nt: TGTGCCAGCAGCTCCTTAGCGGGGTCATCCTACTTC; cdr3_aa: CASSSLAGSSYF
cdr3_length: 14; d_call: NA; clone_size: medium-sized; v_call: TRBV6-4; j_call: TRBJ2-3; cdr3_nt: TGTGCCAGCAGTGAAATGGCAGGCACAGATACGCAGTATTTT; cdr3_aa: CASSEMAGTDTQYF
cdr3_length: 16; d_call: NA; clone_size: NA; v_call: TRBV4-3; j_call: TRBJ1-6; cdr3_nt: TGCGCCAGCAGCCAAGATCGGGGTGTGGGAGGTTCACCCCTCCACTTT; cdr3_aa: CASSQDRGVGGSPLHF
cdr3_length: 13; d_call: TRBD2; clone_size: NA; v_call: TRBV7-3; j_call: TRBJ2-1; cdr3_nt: TGTGCCAGCAGCTCTCTAGCGGGGGGAGAGCAGTTCTTC; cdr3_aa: CASSSLAGGEQFF
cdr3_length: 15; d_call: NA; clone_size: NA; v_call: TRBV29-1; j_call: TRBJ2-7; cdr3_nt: TGCAGCGTTGAAATAGGGGCCTCACAGAGCTACGAGCAGTACTTC; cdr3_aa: CSVEIGASQSYEQYF
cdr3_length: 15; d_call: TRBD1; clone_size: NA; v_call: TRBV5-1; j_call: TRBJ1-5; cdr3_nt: TGCGCCAGCAAGCCGGGACAGGGTAATTATCAGCCCCAGCATTTT; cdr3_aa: CASKPGQGNYQPQHF
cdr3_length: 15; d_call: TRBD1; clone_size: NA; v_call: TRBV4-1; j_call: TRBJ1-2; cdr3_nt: TGCGCCAGCAGCCGAGGGGACAGGGGCTTGGGGGGCTACACCTTC; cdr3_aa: CASSRGDRGLGGYTF
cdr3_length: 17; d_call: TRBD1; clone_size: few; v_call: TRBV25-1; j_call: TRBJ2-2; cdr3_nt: TGTGCCAGCAGTGAATTGGGGACAGGGACCAACACCGGGGAGCTGTTTTTT; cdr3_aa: CASSELGTGTNTGELFF
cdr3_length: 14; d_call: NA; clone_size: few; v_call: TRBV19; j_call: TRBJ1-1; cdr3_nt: TGTGCCAGTAGTATATTACAGGGGAACACTGAAGCTTTCTTT; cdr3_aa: CASSILQGNTEAFF
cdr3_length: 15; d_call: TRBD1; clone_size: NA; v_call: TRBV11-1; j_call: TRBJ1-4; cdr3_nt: TGTGCCAGCAGCTACGGGACAGGGCCAAATGAAAAACTGTTTTTT; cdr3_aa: CASSYGTGPNEKLFF
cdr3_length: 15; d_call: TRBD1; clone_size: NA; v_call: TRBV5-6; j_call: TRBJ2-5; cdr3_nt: TGTGCCAGCAGCTTCTCGACAGGGGGCGGTGAGACCCAGTACTTC; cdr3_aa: CASSFSTGGGETQYF
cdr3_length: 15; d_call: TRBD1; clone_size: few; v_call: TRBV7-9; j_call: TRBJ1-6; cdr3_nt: TGTGCCAGCGGGCCCTCCCGAGGGGGCGAATCACCCCTCCACTTT; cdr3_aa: CASGPSRGGESPLHF
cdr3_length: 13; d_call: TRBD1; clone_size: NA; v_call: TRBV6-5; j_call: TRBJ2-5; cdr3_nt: TGTGCCAGCACCCGGACAGGGAGGGAGACCCAGTACTTC; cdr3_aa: CASTRTGRETQYF
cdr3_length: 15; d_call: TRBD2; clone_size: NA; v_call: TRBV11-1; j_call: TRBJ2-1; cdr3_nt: TGTGCCAGCAGCTTAGAAACTAGCGGGGAGAGCAAGCAGTTCTTC; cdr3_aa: CASSLETSGESKQFF
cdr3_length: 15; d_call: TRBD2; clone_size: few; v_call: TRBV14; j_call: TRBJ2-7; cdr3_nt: TGTGCCAGCAGCCATTTCGGGACTAGCAGCTACGAGCAGTACTTC; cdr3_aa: CASSHFGTSSYEQYF
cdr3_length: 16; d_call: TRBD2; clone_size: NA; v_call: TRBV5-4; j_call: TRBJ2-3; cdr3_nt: TGTGCCAGCAGCCTTGTTAGCCTAGCGGCCACAGATACGCAGTATTTT; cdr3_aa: CASSLVSLAATDTQYF
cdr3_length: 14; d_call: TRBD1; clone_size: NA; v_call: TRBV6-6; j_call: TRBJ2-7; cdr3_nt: TGTGCCAGCAGTTATTGGGACAGCCGCTACGAGCAGTACTTC; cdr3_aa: CASSYWDSRYEQYF
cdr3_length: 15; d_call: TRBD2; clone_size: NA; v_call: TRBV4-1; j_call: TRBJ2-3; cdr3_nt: TGCGCCAGCAGCCAAGATCTGAGCGGGGGATATACGCAGTATTTT; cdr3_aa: CASSQDLSGGYTQYF
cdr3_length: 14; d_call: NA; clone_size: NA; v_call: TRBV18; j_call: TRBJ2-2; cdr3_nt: TGTGCCAGCTCACCAGGTGCAGGGAACGGGGAGCTGTTTTTT; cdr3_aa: CASSPGAGNGELFF
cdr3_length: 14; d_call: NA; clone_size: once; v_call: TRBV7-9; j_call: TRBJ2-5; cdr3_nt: TGTGCCAGCAGCTTAGGAGGCCCGGAAGAGACCCAGTACTTC; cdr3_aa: CASSLGGPEETQYF
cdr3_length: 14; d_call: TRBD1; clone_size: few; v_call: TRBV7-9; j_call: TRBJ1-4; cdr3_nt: TGTGCCAGCAGCCGGGACAGGGGGTATGAAAAACTGTTTTTT; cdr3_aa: CASSRDRGYEKLFF
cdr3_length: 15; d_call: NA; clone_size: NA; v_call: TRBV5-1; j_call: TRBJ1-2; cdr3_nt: TGCGCCAGCGCCTCTATGGGCGGGGGGCAGGATGGCTACACCTTC; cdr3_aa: CASASMGGGQDGYTF
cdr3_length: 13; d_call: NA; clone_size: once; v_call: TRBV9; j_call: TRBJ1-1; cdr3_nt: TGTGCCAGCAGCGTAGACAGGAACACTGAAGCTTTCTTT; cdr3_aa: CASSVDRNTEAFF
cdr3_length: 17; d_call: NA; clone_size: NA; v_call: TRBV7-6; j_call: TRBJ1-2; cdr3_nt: TGTGCCAGCAGCTCCAATCCAGGGGCGCAGATAATCTATGGCTACACCTTC; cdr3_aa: CASSSNPGAQIIYGYTF
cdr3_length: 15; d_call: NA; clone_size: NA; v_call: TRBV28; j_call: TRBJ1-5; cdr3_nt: TGTGCCAGCAGTTTCCCCTTGGGGGGGTCTCAGCCCCAGCATTTT; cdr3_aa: CASSFPLGGSQPQHF
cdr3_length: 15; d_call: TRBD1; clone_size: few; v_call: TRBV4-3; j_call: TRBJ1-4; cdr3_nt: TGCGCCAGCAGCCAGTGGACAGGGAATATTGAAAAACTGTTTTTT; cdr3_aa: CASSQWTGNIEKLFF
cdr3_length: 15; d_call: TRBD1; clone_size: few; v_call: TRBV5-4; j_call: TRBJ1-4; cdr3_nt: TGTGCCAGCAGCTTATCCGGGACAGGGGGTGAAAAACTGTTTTTT; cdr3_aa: CASSLSGTGGEKLFF
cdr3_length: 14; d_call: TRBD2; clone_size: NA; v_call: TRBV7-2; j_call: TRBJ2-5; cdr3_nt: TGTGCCAGCACGCCCTTAGCGGGGGTAGTGACCCAGTACTTC; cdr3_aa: CASTPLAGVVTQYF
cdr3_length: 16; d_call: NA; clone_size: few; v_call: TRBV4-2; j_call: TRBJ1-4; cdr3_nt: TGTGCCAGCAGCCAATTCGCTACAGGGATTGGCGAAAAACTGTTTTTT; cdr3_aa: CASSQFATGIGEKLFF
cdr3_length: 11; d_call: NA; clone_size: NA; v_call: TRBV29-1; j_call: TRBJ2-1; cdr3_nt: TGCAGCGTGGAGTGGTACAATGAGCAGTTCTTC; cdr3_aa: CSVEWYNEQFF
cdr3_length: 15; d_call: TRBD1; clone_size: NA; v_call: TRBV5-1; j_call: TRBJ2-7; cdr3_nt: TGCGCCAGCAGCGCGAACCGGGACAGGGACTACGAGCAGTACTTC; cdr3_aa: CASSANRDRDYEQYF
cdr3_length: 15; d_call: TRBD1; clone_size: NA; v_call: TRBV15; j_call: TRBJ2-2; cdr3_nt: TGTGCCACCAGCAGGGACAGGGTGGGCACCGGGGAGCTGTTTTTT; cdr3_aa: CATSRDRVGTGELFF
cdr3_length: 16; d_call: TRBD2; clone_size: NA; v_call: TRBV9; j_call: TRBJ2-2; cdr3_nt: TGTGCCAGCAGCGTAGGACTAGCGGGGGTGTCCGGGGAGCTGTTTTTT; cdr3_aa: CASSVGLAGVSGELFF
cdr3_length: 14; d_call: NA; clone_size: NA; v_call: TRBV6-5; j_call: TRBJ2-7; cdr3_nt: TGTGCCAGCAGTCCGGAGACAGGCATCTACGAGCAGTACTTC; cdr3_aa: CASSPETGIYEQYF